This note documents a single T cell receptor (beta chain) sequence. This sample was taken from a study of blood T cell repertoires in COVID-19. Study in general: Samples representing acute and convalescent COVID-19 were sourced from the United States, Italy and Spain. From T cells, B-cell-depleted T cells, or PBMCs came the material, which was cDNA or gDNA.

As originally analysed: How many nucleated cells were present was estimated from reference gene primer amplification. The method was immunoSEQ multiplex PCR; TCRdb's version includes in-frame clones alone and lacks a portion of them. V and J calls and clone size follow that table, whereas D and trimming were derived from the DNA. The sample holds about 83,000 clones, roughly nine tenths seen once. Deletions cut 3 bases from V and 8 bases from J, with 8 bases between. The CDR3 extends over 12 amino acids. Germline V gene lookup returns CDR1 SEHNR and CDR2 FQNEAQ (reference sequence). The chain uses TRBV7-9 and TRBJ2-1; D remains unclear. This clonotype originated in a woman of 80 years or more with active or convalescent COVID-19. The sample comprised peripheral blood. As DNA, the CDR3 is TGTGCCAGCAGCTTGATGGGCGATGAGCAGTTCTTC. It encodes CASSLMGDEQFF.